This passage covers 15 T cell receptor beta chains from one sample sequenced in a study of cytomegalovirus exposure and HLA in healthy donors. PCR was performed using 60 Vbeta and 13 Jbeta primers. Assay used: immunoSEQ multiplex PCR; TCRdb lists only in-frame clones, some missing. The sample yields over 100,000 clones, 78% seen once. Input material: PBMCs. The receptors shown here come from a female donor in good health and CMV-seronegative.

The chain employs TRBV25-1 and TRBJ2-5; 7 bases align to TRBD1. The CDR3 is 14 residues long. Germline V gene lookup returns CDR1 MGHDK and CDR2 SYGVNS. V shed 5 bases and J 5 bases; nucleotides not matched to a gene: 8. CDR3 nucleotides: TGTGCCAGCAGTAAAACTCAGGGGGAGGAGACCCAGTACTTC. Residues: CASSKTQGEETQYF.

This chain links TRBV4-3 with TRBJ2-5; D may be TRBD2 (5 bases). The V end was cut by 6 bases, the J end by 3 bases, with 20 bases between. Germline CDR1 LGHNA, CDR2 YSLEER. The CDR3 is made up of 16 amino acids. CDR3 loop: CASRSIGGTDEETQYF. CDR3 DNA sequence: TGCGCCAGCAGAAGCATAGGAGGAACAGATGAAGAGACCCAGTACTTC.

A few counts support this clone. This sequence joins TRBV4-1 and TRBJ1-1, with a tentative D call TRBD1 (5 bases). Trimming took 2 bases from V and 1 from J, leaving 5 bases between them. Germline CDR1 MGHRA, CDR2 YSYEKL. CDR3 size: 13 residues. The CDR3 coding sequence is TGCGCCAGCAGCCAAACAGGGAACACTGAAGCTTTCTTT. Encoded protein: CASSQTGNTEAFF.

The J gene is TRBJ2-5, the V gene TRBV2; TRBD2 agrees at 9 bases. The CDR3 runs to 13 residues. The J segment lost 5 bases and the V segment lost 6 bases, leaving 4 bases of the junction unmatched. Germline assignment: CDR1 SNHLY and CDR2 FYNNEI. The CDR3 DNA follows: TGTGCCAGCAGGGGCGGGAGGGGGGAGACCCAGTACTTC. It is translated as CASRGGRGETQYF.

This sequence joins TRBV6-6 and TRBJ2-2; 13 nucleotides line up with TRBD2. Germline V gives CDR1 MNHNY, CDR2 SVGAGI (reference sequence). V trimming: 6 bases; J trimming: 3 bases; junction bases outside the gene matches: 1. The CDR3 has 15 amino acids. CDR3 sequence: CASSGLAGDTGELFF. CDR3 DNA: TGTGCCAGCAGCGGACTAGCGGGAGACACCGGGGAGCTGTTTTTT.

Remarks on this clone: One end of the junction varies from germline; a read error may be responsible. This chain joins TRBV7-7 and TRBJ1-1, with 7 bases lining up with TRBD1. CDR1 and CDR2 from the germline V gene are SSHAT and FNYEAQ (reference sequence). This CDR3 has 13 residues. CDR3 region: CASSSRQGTEAFF. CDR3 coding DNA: TGTGCTAGCAGCTCCCGACAGGGCACTGAAGCTTTCTTT.

The CDR3 bases are TGTGCCAGCAGCATTACAGGGCGGGAAGCTTTCTTT. Protein product: CASSITGREAFF. The rearrangement uses TRBV7-9 and TRBJ1-1, with D perhaps matching TRBD1 (6 bases). The V end was cut by 5 bases, the J end by 8 bases, with 12 bases between. This CDR3 comprises 12 residues. Germline V lookup: CDR1 SEHNR, CDR2 FQNEAQ (reference sequence).

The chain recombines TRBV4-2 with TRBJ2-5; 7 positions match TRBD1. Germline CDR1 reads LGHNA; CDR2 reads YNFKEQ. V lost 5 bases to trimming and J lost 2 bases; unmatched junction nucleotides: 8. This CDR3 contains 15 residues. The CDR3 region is CASSERQGLQETQYF. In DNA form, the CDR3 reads TGTGCCAGCAGCGAAAGACAGGGCCTTCAAGAGACCCAGTACTTC.

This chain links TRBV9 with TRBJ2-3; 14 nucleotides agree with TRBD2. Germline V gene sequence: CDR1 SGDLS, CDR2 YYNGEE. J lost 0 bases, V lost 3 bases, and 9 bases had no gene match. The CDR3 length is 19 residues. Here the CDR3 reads CASSAQGLAGAYSTDTQYF. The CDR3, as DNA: TGTGCCAGCAGCGCCCAGGGACTAGCGGGAGCCTATAGCACAGATACGCAGTATTTT.

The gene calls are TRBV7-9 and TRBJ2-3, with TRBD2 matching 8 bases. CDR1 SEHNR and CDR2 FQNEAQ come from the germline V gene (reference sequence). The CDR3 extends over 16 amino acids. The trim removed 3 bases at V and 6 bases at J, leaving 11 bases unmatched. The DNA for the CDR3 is TGTGCCAGCAGCTTTGTATTCGCGGGCGGGAGGGATACGCAGTATTTT. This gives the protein CASSFVFAGGRDTQYF. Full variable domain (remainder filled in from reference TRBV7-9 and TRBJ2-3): DTGVSQNPRHKITKRGQNVTFRCDPISEHNRLYWYRQTLGQGPEFLTYFQNEAQLEKSRLLSDRFSAERPKGSFSTLEIQRTEQGDSAMYLCASSFVFAGGRDTQYFGPGTRLTVL.

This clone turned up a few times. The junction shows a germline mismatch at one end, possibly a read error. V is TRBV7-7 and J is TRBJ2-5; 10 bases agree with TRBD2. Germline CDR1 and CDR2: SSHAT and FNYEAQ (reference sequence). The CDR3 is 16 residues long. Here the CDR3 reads CASSLAWTSGQETQYF. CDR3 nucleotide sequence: TGTGCTAGCAGCTTAGCTTGGACTAGCGGACAAGAGACCCAGTACTTC.

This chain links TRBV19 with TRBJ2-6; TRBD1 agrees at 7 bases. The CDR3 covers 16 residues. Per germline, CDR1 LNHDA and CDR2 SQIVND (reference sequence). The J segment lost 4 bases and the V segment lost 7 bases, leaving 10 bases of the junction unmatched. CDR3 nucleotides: TGTGCCAGTACCCCCGAGACAGGGAGCGGGGCCAACGTCCTGACTTTC. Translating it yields CASTPETGSGANVLTF.

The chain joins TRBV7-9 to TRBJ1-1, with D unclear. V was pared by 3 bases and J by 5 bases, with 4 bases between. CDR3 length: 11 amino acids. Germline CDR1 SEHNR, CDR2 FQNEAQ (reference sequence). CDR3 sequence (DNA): TGTGCCAGCAGCTTTCAGACTGAAGCTTTCTTT. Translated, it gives CASSFQTEAFF.

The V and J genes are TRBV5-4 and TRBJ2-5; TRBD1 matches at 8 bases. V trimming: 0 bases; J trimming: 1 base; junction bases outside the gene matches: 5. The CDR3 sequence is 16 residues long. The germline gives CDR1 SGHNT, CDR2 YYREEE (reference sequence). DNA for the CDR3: TGTGCCAGCAGCTTGGCCTTAGGACAGGGCCAAGAGACCCAGTACTTC. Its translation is CASSLALGQGQETQYF.

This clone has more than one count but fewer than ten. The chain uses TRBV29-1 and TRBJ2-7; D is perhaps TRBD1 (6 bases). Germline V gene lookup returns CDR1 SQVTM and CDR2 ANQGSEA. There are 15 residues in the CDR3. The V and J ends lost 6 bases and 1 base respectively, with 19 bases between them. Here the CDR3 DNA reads TGCAGCGTCAAAGGGGTTGACAGGACTTCCTACGAGCAGTACTTC. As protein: CSVKGVDRTSYEQYF.